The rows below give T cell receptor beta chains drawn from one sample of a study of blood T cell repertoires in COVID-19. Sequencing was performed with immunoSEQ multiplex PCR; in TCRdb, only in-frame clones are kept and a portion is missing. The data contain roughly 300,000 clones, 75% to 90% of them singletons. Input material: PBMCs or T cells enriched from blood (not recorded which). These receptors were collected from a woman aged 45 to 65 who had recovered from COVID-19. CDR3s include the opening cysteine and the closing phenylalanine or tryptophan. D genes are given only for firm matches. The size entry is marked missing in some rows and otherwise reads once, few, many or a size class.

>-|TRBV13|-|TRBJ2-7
CASSLGPGAYEQYF
TGTGCCAGCAGCTTAGGTCCCGGAGCCTACGAGCAGTACTTC
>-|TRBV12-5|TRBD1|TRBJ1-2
CASATGTGYYGYTF
TGTGCTAGTGCCACCGGGACAGGGTACTATGGCTACACCTTC
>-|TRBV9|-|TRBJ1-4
CASSVGTTVTNEKLFF
TGTGCCAGCAGCGTAGGGACGACAGTAACTAATGAAAAACTGTTTTTT
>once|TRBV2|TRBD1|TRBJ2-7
CASSKDRQVEQYF
TGTGCCAGCAGTAAGGACAGGCAGGTCGAGCAGTACTTC
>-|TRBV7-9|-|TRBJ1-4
CASSFTGILDEKLFF
TGTGCCAGCAGCTTCACCGGGATCTTGGATGAAAAACTGTTTTTT
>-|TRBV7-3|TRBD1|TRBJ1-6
CASSERGTGVSPLHF
TGTGCCAGCAGCGAAAGAGGGACAGGGGTTTCACCCCTCCACTTT
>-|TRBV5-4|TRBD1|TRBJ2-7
CASSTDRVSEQYF
TGTGCCAGCAGCACGGACAGGGTGTCCGAGCAGTACTTC
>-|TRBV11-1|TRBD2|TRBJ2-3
CASSFESGGADTQYF
TGTGCCAGCAGCTTTGAAAGCGGGGGGGCTGATACGCAGTATTTT
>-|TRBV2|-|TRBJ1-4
CASSASSKGVDEKLFF
TGTGCCAGCAGTGCCTCCTCGAAGGGGGTGGATGAAAAACTGTTTTTT
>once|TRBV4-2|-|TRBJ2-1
CASSQDGLVGEQFF
TGTGCCAGCAGCCAAGACGGCCTAGTGGGTGAGCAGTTCTTC
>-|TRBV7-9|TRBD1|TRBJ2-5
CASSSWDSRETQYF
TGTGCCAGCAGCTCCTGGGACAGTAGGGAGACCCAGTACTTC
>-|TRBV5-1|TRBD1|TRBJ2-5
CASSLVPGQQETQYF
TGCGCCAGCAGCTTGGTTCCGGGACAGCAAGAGACCCAGTACTTC
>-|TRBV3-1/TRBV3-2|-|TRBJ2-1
CASSPPLGTPLFF
TGTGCCAGCAGCCCTCCTCTTGGGACTCCACTGTTCTTC
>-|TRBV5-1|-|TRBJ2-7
CASSLYRQAYEQYF
TGCGCCAGCAGCCTATACCGACAAGCCTACGAGCAGTACTTC
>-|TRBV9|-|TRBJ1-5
CASSASDQGLGNQPQHF
TGTGCCAGCAGCGCCTCAGATCAGGGCTTAGGCAATCAGCCCCAGCATTTT
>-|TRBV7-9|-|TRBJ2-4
CASSPLRVAKNIQYF
TGTGCCAGCAGCCCGCTGCGGGTAGCCAAAAACATTCAGTACTTC
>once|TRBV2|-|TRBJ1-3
CASSEPRAGNTIYF
TGTGCCAGCAGTGAACCCAGGGCTGGAAACACCATATATTTT
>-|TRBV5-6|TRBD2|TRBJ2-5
CASSLPSGRGETQYF
TGTGCCAGCAGCTTGCCTAGCGGGAGGGGAGAGACCCAGTACTTC
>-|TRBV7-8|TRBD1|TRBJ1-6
CASSFDRGSYNSPLHF
TGTGCCAGCAGCTTCGACAGGGGTTCCTATAATTCACCCCTCCACTTT
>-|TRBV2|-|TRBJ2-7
CASSAQGSYEQYF
TGTGCCAGCAGCGCACAGGGATCCTACGAGCAGTACTTC
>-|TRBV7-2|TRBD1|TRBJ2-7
CASNQGTGGTEQYF
TGTGCCAGCAACCAAGGGACAGGGGGCACCGAGCAGTACTTC
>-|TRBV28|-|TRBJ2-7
CASTPSGGTYEQYF
TGTGCCAGCACTCCCAGCGGAGGGACCTACGAGCAGTACTTC
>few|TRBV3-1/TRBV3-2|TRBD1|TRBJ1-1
CASSRTGTVPEAFF
TGTGCCAGCAGCCGAACCGGGACAGTGCCGGAAGCTTTCTTT
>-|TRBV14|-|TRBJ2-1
CASSPPRSYNEQFF
TGTGCCAGCAGCCCACCGCGCTCCTACAATGAGCAGTTCTTC
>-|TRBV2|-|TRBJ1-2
CASSEEWRPTYGYTF
TGTGCCAGCAGTGAAGAGTGGCGTCCGACTTATGGCTACACCTTC
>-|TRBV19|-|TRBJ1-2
CASRGQFVGGYTF
TGTGCCAGTAGAGGACAGTTTGTTGGCGGCTACACCTTC
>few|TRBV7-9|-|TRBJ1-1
CASSLEWNGVEAFF
TGTGCCAGCAGCTTAGAGTGGAACGGGGTCGAAGCTTTCTTT
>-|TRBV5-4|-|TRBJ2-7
CASSWVRGKGYEQYF
TGTGCCAGCAGCTGGGTAAGGGGGAAGGGGTACGAGCAGTACTTC
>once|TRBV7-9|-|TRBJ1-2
CASSISDSYGYTF
TGTGCCAGCAGCATATCTGACAGCTATGGCTACACCTTC
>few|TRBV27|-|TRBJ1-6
CASGSREGSPLHF
TGTGCCAGCGGTAGCAGGGAGGGTTCACCCCTCCACTTT
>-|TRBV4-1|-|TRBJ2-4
CASSQDGSGGIGKNIQYF
TGCGCCAGCAGCCAAGACGGGTCAGGCGGGATTGGTAAAAACATTCAGTACTTC
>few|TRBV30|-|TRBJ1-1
CAWSTNQEAFF
TGTGCCTGGAGCACAAACCAGGAAGCTTTCTTT
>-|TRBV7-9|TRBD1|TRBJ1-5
CASSLGTGNQPQHF
TGTGCCAGCAGTCTTGGGACAGGCAATCAGCCCCAGCATTTT
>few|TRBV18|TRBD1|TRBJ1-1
CASSSGRGMNTEAFF
TGTGCCAGCTCATCCGGCAGGGGGATGAACACTGAAGCTTTCTTT
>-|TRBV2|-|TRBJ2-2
CASNSRGEFGELFF
TGTGCCAGCAATTCCAGGGGGGAGTTTGGGGAGCTGTTTTTT
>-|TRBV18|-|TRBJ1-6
CASSPVRESSPLHF
TGTGCCAGCTCACCGGTCCGGGAAAGTTCACCCCTCCACTTT
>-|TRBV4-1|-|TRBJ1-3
CASSQVIGANSGNTIYF
TGCGCCAGCAGCCAAGTCATAGGGGCAAACTCTGGAAACACCATATATTTT
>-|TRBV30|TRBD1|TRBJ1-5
CAWRHRTGEPNQPQHF
TGTGCCTGGAGGCATAGGACAGGGGAGCCCAATCAGCCCCAGCATTTT
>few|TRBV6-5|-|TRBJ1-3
CASSYSREYAGNTIYF
TGTGCCAGCAGTTACTCGAGGGAATACGCTGGAAACACCATATATTTT
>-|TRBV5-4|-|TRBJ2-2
CASSSGLRNTGELFF
TGTGCCAGCAGCTCGGGACTCCGGAACACCGGGGAGCTGTTTTTT
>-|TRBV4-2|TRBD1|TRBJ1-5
CASSQAMTGFNQPQHF
TGTGCCAGCAGCCAAGCGATGACAGGGTTTAATCAGCCCCAGCATTTT
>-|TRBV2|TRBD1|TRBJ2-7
CASTILGIGTGASYEQYF
TGTGCCAGCACTATACTCGGAATCGGGACAGGGGCCTCCTACGAGCAGTACTTC